The clone carrying this T cell receptor (beta chain) was observed a few times. No antigen is known for it. This sample is part of a study of cytotoxic CD8 clonotypes in ibrutinib-treated CLL. Study-level points and caveats: Clonality went up at the time of ibrutinib response, stayed stable in sustained remission, and later dropped back toward its baseline level at progression.

Trimming removed 3 bases from V and 3 bases from J, with 6 bases in between. Germline V gene sequence: CDR1 SQVTM, CDR2 ANQGSEA. The CDR3 spans 12 residues. Produced via immunoSEQ multiplex PCR; TCRdb's table is partial and in-frame only. Seen here are hundreds of thousands of clones, more than 65% observed once, and the top ten hold approximately 5.9%. The origin of this receptor is a human donor with chronic lymphocytic leukemia. This sequence joins TRBV29-1 and TRBJ1-3, with no clear D. Material: PBMCs, obtained after 12 months of ibrutinib treatment. The CDR3 is CSVDFGGNTIYF. DNA for the CDR3: TGCAGCGTTGATTTCGGTGGAAACACCATATATTTT.